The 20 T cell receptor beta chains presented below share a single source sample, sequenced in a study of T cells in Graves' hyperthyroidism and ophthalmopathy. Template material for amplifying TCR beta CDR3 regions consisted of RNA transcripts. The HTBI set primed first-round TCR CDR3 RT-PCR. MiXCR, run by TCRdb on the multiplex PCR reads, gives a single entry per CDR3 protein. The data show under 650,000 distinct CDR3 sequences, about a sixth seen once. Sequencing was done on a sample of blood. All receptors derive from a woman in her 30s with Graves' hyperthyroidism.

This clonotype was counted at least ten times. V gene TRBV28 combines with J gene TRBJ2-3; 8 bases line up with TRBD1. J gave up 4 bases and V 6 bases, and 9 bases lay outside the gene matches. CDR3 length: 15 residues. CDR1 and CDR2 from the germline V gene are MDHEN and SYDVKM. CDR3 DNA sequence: TGTGCCAGCAGGCTAGACAGGGGTCGGTCAGATACGCAGTATTTT. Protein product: CASRLDRGRSDTQYF.

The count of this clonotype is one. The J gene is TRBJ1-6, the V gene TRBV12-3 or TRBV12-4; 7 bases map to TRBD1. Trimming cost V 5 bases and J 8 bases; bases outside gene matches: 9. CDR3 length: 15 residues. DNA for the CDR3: TGTGCCAGCAGTGAGGACAGGTTTGAGGATTCACCCCTCCACTTT. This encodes CASSEDRFEDSPLHF.

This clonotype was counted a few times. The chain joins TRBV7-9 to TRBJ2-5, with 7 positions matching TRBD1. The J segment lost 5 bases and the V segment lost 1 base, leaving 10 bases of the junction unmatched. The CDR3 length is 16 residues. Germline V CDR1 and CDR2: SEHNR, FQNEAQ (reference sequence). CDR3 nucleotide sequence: TGTGCCAGCAGCTTAGATTACGTGGCAGGGGGTGAGACCCAGTACTTC. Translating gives CASSLDYVAGGETQYF. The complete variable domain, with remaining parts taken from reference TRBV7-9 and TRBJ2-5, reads DTGVSQNPRHKITKRGQNVTFRCDPISEHNRLYWYRQTLGQGPEFLTYFQNEAQLEKSRLLSDRFSAERPKGSFSTLEIQRTEQGDSAMYLCASSLDYVAGGETQYFGPGTRLLVL.

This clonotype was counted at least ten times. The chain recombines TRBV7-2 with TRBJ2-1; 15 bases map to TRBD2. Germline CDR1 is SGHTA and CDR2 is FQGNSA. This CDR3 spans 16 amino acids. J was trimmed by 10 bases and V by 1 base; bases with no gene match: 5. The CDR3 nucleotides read TGTGCCAGCAGCTTAGGCGGGACTAGCGGGAGGTACGAGCAGTTCTTC. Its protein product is CASSLGGTSGRYEQFF.

CDR3 loop: CASSQVGGSQFF. CDR3 DNA: TGCGCCAGCAGCCAAGTTGGGGGGTCGCAGTTCTTC. The chain combines TRBV4-3 with TRBJ2-1, with D possibly matching TRBD2 (6 bases). The germline V gene encodes CDR1 LGHNA and CDR2 YSLEER. The CDR3 totals 12 residues. Trimming cost V 1 base and J 12 bases, with 10 bases left between them.

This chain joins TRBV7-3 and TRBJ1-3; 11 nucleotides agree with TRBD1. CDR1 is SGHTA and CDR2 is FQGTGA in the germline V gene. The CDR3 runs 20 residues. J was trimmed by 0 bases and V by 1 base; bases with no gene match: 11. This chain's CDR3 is CASSLSGQGAPSSSGNTIYF. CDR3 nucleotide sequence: TGTGCCAGCAGCTTAAGCGGACAGGGGGCCCCAAGTTCCTCTGGAAACACCATATATTTT.

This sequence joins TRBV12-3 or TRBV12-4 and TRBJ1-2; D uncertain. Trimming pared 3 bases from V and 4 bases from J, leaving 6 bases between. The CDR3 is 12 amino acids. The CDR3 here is CASSFQVYGYTF. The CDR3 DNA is TGTGCCAGCAGTTTTCAGGTCTATGGCTACACCTTC.

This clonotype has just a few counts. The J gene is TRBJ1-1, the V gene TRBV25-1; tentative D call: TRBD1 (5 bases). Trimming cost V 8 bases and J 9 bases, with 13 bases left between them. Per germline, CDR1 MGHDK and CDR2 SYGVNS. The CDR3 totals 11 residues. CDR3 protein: CASQRQRKAFF. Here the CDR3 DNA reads TGTGCCAGCCAAAGACAGAGAAAAGCTTTCTTT.

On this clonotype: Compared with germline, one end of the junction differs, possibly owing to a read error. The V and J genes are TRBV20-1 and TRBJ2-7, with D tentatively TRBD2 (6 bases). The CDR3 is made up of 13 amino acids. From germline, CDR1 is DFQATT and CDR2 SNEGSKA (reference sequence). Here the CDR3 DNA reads TGCAGTCTCAGAAGGGACTCCTCCTACGAGCGGTACTTC. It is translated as CSLRRDSSYERYF.

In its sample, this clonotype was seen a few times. Written as DNA, the CDR3 is TGTGCCTGGAGTCAACTAGCCGAATACGAGCAGTACTTC. It is translated as CAWSQLAEYEQYF. The V and J genes are TRBV30 and TRBJ2-7; weak D call: TRBD2 (6 bases). Per the germline V gene, CDR1 is GTSNPN and CDR2 is SVGIG (reference sequence). The ends were cut back, 2 bases at V and 4 bases at J, with 12 bases in the middle. The CDR3 covers 13 residues.

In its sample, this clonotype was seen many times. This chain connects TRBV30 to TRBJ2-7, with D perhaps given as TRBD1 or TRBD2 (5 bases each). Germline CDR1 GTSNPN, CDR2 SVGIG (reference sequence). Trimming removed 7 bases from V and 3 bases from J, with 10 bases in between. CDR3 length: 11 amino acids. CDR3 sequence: CASTRGYEQYF. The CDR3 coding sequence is TGTGCCTCCACGAGGGGCTACGAGCAGTACTTC. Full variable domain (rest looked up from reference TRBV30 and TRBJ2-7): SQTIHQWPATLVQPVGSPLSLECTVEGTSNPNLYWYRQAAGRGLQLLFYSVGIGQISSEVPQNLSASRPQDRQFILSSKKLLLSDSGFYLCASTRGYEQYFGPGTRLTVT.

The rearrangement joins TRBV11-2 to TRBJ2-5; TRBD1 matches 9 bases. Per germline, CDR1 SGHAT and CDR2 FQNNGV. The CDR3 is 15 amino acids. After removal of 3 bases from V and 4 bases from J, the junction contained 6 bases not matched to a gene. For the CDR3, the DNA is TGTGCCAGCAGCTTCAACAGGGGGCCGTTAGAGACCCAGTACTTC. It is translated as CASSFNRGPLETQYF.

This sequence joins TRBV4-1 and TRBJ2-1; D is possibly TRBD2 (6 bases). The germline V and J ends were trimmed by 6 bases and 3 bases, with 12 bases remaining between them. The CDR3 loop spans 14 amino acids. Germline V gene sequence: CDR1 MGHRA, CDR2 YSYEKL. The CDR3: CASRGLEGYNEQFF. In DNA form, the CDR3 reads TGCGCCAGCAGGGGTCTGGAGGGCTACAATGAGCAGTTCTTC.

CDR3 coding DNA: TGTGCCAGCAGTTTCTCCTATAATCAGCCCCAGCATTTT. Its translation: CASSFSYNQPQHF. The chain links TRBV28 to TRBJ1-5, with D uncertain. V gave up 3 bases and J gave up 4 bases, with 7 bases separating them. This CDR3 spans 13 amino acids. The V gene's germline CDR1 is MDHEN and CDR2 SYDVKM.

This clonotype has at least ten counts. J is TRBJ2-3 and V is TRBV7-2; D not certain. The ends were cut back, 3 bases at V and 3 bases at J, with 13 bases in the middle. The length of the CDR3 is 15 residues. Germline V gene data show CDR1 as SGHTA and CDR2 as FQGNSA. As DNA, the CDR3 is TGTGCCAGCAGCTTCAATGTTCTAGGGACAGATACGCAGTATTTT. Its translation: CASSFNVLGTDTQYF.

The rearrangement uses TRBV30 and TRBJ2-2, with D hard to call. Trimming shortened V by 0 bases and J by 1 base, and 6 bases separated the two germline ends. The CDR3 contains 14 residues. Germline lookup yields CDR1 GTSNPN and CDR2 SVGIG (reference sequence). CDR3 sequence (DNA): TGTGCCTGGAGTGTACTGCAGAACACCGGGGAGCTGTTTTTT. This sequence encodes CAWSVLQNTGELFF.

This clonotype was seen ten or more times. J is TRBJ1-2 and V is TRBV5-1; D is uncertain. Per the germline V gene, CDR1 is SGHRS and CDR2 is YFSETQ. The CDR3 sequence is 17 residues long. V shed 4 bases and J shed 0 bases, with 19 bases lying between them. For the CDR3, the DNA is TGCGCCAGCAGCCCCCTAGACCGGGGTGGGGCTAACTATGGCTACACCTTC. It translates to CASSPLDRGGANYGYTF.

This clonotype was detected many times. The CDR3 loop reads CSFGTPSRGQYF. CDR3 in DNA: TGCAGTTTCGGGACACCCTCCCGGGGGCAGTACTTC. The chain links TRBV20-1 to TRBJ2-7; tentatively, D is TRBD1 (6 bases). The CDR3 totals 12 residues. V was trimmed by 8 bases and J by 9 bases, leaving 20 bases between them. Germline lookup yields CDR1 DFQATT and CDR2 SNEGSKA (reference sequence).

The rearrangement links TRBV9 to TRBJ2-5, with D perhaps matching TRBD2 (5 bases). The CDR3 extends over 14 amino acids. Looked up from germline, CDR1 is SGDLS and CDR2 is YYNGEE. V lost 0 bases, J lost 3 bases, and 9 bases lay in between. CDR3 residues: CASSVGAGEETQYF. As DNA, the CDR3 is TGTGCCAGCAGCGTAGGGGCGGGTGAAGAGACCCAGTACTTC.

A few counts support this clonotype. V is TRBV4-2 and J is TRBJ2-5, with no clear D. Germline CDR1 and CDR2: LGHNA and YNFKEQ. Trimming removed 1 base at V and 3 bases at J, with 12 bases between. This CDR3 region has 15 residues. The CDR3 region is CASSQGDSQKETQYF. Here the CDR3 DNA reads TGTGCCAGCAGCCAAGGGGATTCACAGAAAGAGACCCAGTACTTC.